The clone carrying this T cell receptor (beta chain) was counted at least ten times. The library attached unique molecular identifiers to individual cDNA molecules. TCRdb used MiXCR to reprocess the RACE reads, holding one entry per CDR3 protein. The sample includes about 140,000 distinct CDR3 sequences, 12% of them seen just once. The time point: patch test 2, 6 weeks after DPC sensitization. Documented treatment: therapeutic diphenylcyclopropenone sensitization with weekly scalp DPC. Suited to DPC and affected by alopecia, the donors ranged from 18 to 70 years old. The CDR3 is 16 amino acids. Deletions cut 4 bases from V and 0 bases from J, with 11 bases between. Germline V CDR1 and CDR2: KGHDR, SFDVKD. The sample belongs to a study of human T cells and chemical hapten exposure. In the study overall: DPC at 0.01% went onto the upper back in patch tests, read at 6 days. Per-sample TCR yields varied mainly from small pooled library volume differences.

The clonotype comes from a woman aged 50 to 60 with alopecia areata. Some clones in this sample may be carry-over from other donors' samples. This specimen consisted of whole blood, obtained in connection with sensitization to the hapten diphenylcyclopropenone (DPC). The chain carries TRBV24-1 and TRBJ1-4; D not certain. CDR3 sequence: CATSDSTAATNEKLFF. The CDR3 nucleotides read TGTGCCACCAGTGACTCAACAGCCGCAACTAATGAAAAACTGTTTTTT.